These 2 T cell receptor beta chains share one sample of origin, sequenced in a study of shared clonotypes between healthy human individuals (dated by TCRdb to about 2020). The method was the immunoSEQ multiplex PCR assay. TCRdb's version of the immuneACCESS table is confined to in-frame rearrangements and falls short of the full clone set. An unresolved V gene accounts for under half of the shortfall where checked; the remainder is of unknown origin. The sample profile shows 1.5 million to 2.5 million clones; roughly 95% of them were found once. The top ten hold 1% to 1.5% of the sample. CD8 naive samples consisted of CD45RO-negative cells that were positively selected for CCR7, yielding a CD45RA+CCR7+ population without TemRA cells. Sample: naive CD8+ T cells sorted from blood. The intended sense of this specimen's cell subset or site label: CD45RA+CCR7+. The receptor source for this set is a man aged 18 to 35 in good health.

The genes are TRBV2 and TRBJ1-1, with a weak D call TRBD1 (5 bases). Deletions cut 10 bases from V and 5 bases from J, with 8 bases between. The CDR3 is 10 residues long. The germline gives CDR1 SNHLY, CDR2 FYNNEI. The CDR3, as DNA: TGTGCCACGGAGGGGACTGAAGCTTTCTTT. It translates to CATEGTEAFF.

The chain recombines TRBV7-9 with TRBJ2-5; 8 nucleotides match TRBD1. This CDR3 spans 16 amino acids. Per germline, CDR1 SEHNR and CDR2 FQNEAQ (reference sequence). J gave up 0 bases and V 1 base, and 4 bases lay outside the gene matches. This CDR3 is CASSLGTGMYQETQYF. CDR3 DNA sequence: TGTGCCAGCAGCTTAGGGACAGGGATGTACCAAGAGACCCAGTACTTC.